The source of this T cell receptor (beta chain) is a study of cytomegalovirus exposure and HLA in healthy donors. The study's findings and limits: Other equally common chains were less clonally expanded than HLA-associated TCR beta chains, a later analysis showed.

PCR primers comprised 60 Vbeta and 13 Jbeta primers. Sequencing was performed with immunoSEQ multiplex PCR; in TCRdb, only in-frame clones are kept and a portion is missing. The record lists tens of thousands of clones, of which the ten most abundant hold approximately 6.9%. With regard to this clone: The antigen is not known.

From germline, CDR1 is SQVTM and CDR2 ANQGSEA. CDR3 size: 13 residues. V was pared by 4 bases and J by 4 bases, with 4 bases of the junction left unmatched. Input material: PBMCs. The chain has TRBV29-1 and TRBJ1-5; 7 bases line up with TRBD1. The origin of this receptor is a woman in her forties in good health and CMV-seronegative. The CDR3 coding sequence is TGCAGCGTTGGGAGGGACAGAAATCAGCCCCAGCATTTT. This gives the protein CSVGRDRNQPQHF.